The next 30 T cell receptor beta chains were all read from a single sample in a study of cytomegalovirus exposure and HLA in healthy donors. With 60 Vbeta and 13 Jbeta primers, the PCR was carried out. Assay: immunoSEQ multiplex PCR; the TCRdb copy retains only in-frame clones and omits some. This sample's table reports around 210,000 clones. The specimen sequenced was PBMCs. These receptors originate from a woman under 40 in good health and CMV-seropositive.

V is TRBV10-2 and J is TRBJ1-1; 10 nucleotides align to TRBD1. Germline CDR1 is WSHSY and CDR2 is SAAADI. The CDR3 loop spans 13 amino acids. V lost 3 bases to trimming and J lost 11 bases; unmatched junction nucleotides: 6. In DNA form, the CDR3 reads TGCGCCAGCAGTGACTCCCCGGGACAGGGGGCTTTCTTT. This gives the protein CASSDSPGQGAFF.

V usage is TRBV2 and J usage is TRBJ2-7; possibly TRBD2 for D (7 bases). The V gene lost 7 bases and the J gene lost 6 bases, with 19 bases spanning the gap. This CDR3 is built from 14 residues. The V gene's germline CDR1 is SNHLY and CDR2 FYNNEI. CDR3 bases: TGTGCCAGCACCAAGTTCTCGGGGGGCGGCGAGCAGTACTTC. Protein product: CASTKFSGGGEQYF.

This sequence joins TRBV5-4 and TRBJ1-4; D is undetermined. CDR3 length: 13 amino acids. The V gene's germline CDR1 is SGHNT and CDR2 YYREEE (reference sequence). The V end was cut by 0 bases, the J end by 5 bases, with 5 bases between. CDR3 nucleotides: TGTGCCAGCAGCTTGGATCCGAATGAAAAACTGTTTTTT. Translated, it gives CASSLDPNEKLFF.

To note about this clone: Other DNA sequences of this sample code for an identical CDR3. The genes are TRBV11-2 and TRBJ1-5; D remains ambiguous. CDR3 length equals 14 residues. Trimming left V 1 base short and J 4 bases short, with 8 bases between. Germline CDR1 and CDR2: SGHAT and FQNNGV. The CDR3 is CASSLVPGNQPQHF. CDR3 bases: TGTGCCAGCAGCTTAGTTCCCGGGAATCAGCCCCAGCATTTT.

The chain is built from TRBV6-6 and TRBJ1-1, with TRBD1 matching over 10 bases. This CDR3 has 14 amino acids. The junction had 1 base not matched to a gene; V was cut back by 2 bases and J by 4 bases. Germline loops: CDR1 MNHNY, CDR2 SVGAGI (reference sequence). The CDR3 bases are TGTGCCAGCAGTTACCGGGACAGGGGCACTGAAGCTTTCTTT. Its translation is CASSYRDRGTEAFF.

J is TRBJ1-3 and V is TRBV18, with 7 nucleotides matching TRBD1. Germline loops: CDR1 KGHSH, CDR2 LQKENI. The CDR3 has 15 residues. Trimming took 4 bases from V and 0 from J; bases not matched to a gene: 3. CDR3 bases: TGTGCCAGCTCACTTGGGACAGACTCTGGAAACACCATATATTTT. It translates to CASSLGTDSGNTIYF.

J is TRBJ2-3 and V is TRBV10-3; D may be TRBD1 (6 bases). Trimming took off 4 bases at V and 0 bases at J, with 8 bases between the two ends. Germline V lookup: CDR1 ENHRY, CDR2 SYGVKD. The CDR3 is 14 amino acids. The CDR3 sequence is CAISGGLSTDTQYF. CDR3 nucleotide sequence: TGTGCCATCAGTGGGGGGCTCAGCACAGATACGCAGTATTTT.

The chain recombines TRBV18 with TRBJ2-7; the match to TRBD2 covers 8 bases. This CDR3 spans 14 amino acids. V lost 3 bases, J lost 5 bases, and 6 bases stayed unmatched. Germline V gene sequence: CDR1 KGHSH, CDR2 LQKENI. The CDR3 is CASSPGLVSDEQYF. Here the CDR3 DNA reads TGTGCCAGCTCACCGGGACTAGTAAGTGACGAGCAGTACTTC.

The chain employs TRBV11-2 and TRBJ2-3; D call uncertain. Trimming took 1 base from V and 4 from J, leaving 6 bases between them. Germline V gene sequence: CDR1 SGHAT, CDR2 FQNNGV. The CDR3 totals 13 residues. CDR3 nucleotide sequence: TGTGCCAGCAGCTTAGCAAATGCAGATACGCAGTATTTT. The encoded protein is CASSLANADTQYF.

The chain uses TRBV6-1 and TRBJ2-1, with D possibly matching TRBD1 (5 bases). The germline gives CDR1 MNHNS, CDR2 SASEGT. The CDR3 is 15 residues long. Deletions cut 4 bases from V and 6 bases from J, with 16 bases between. The CDR3 spells CASSVSRARLNEQFF. CDR3 in DNA: TGTGCCAGCAGTGTCTCCAGGGCACGTCTCAATGAGCAGTTCTTC.

The chain uses TRBV28 and TRBJ1-2; no definite D call. Germline V CDR1 and CDR2: MDHEN, SYDVKM. The V end lost 6 bases, the J end lost 0 bases, and 2 bases lay between the germline ends. The CDR3 has 11 residues. The CDR3 protein is CASSTNYGYTF. The DNA for the CDR3 is TGTGCCAGCAGCACTAACTATGGCTACACCTTC.

The chain uses TRBV2 and TRBJ1-1, with D perhaps matching TRBD1 (5 bases). CDR1 is SNHLY, CDR2 FYNNEI, per germline. This CDR3 has 12 amino acids. Between the trimmed V and J ends, which lost 5 bases and 5 bases, there was a span of 9 bases. The chain's CDR3 is CASSQGTTEAFF. As DNA, the CDR3 is TGTGCCAGCAGTCAGGGTACGACTGAAGCTTTCTTT.

The V gene is TRBV11-2, the J gene TRBJ1-2, with TRBD1 as a possible D gene (5 bases). Trimming stripped 3 bases from V and 0 bases from J, with 14 bases between. Per the germline V gene, CDR1 is SGHAT and CDR2 is FQNNGV. The CDR3 extends over 16 amino acids. The CDR3 is CASSLKSGLTNYGYTF. CDR3 in DNA: TGTGCCAGCAGCTTGAAGTCGGGACTCACTAACTATGGCTACACCTTC.

This chain joins TRBV14 and TRBJ1-2; D might be TRBD1 (5 bases). The CDR3 is 13 amino acids. Germline CDR1 is SGHDN and CDR2 is FVKESK. V shed 3 bases and J shed 7 bases, with 12 bases lying between them. CDR3 protein: CASSQGGHRGYTF. In DNA form, the CDR3 reads TGTGCCAGCAGCCAGGGGGGTCATCGTGGCTACACCTTC. The complete variable domain, with remaining parts taken from reference TRBV14 and TRBJ1-2, reads EAGVTQFPSHSVIEKGQTVTLRCDPISGHDNLYWYRRVMGKEIKFLLHFVKESKQDESGMPNNRFLAERTGGTYSTLKVQPAELEDSGVYFCASSQGGHRGYTFGSGTRLTVV.

V and J are TRBV19 and TRBJ1-5; D ambiguous. The CDR3 runs 14 residues. Between the trimmed V and J ends, which lost 5 bases and 3 bases, there was a span of 11 bases. The V gene's germline CDR1 is LNHDA and CDR2 SQIVND (reference sequence). DNA for the CDR3: TGTGCCAGTAGTCCAGATCCCCCCAATCAGCCCCAGCATTTT. Translating it yields CASSPDPPNQPQHF.

J is TRBJ2-5 and V is TRBV9; D unresolved. The J call may be mistaken, given a closer DNA end match to TRBJ2-7. CDR1 and CDR2 (germline): SGDLS, YYNGEE. This CDR3 comprises 13 residues. CDR3: CASSVQARSEQYF. The CDR3 DNA follows: TGTGCCAGCAGCGTACAAGCTCGGTCCGAGCAGTACTTC.

The chain joins TRBV28 to TRBJ2-7; D gene unclear. CDR3 length: 12 residues. Germline CDR1 MDHEN, CDR2 SYDVKM. V was pared by 2 bases and J by 2 bases, with 4 bases between. In nucleotides, the CDR3 is TGTGCCAGCAGTTTACGTCCCTACGAGCAGTACTTC. It specifies CASSLRPYEQYF.

The V and J genes are TRBV11-2 and TRBJ2-1; D gene unclear. The germline gives CDR1 SGHAT, CDR2 FQNNGV. V was shortened by 6 bases and J by 7 bases, with 10 bases between the two germline ends. The CDR3 is made up of 12 amino acids. The CDR3 DNA is TGTGCCAGCAGTCAAATACAAAATGAGCAGTTCTTC. The encoded protein is CASSQIQNEQFF.

V and J are TRBV5-1 and TRBJ2-7, with 10 bases matching TRBD1. J was trimmed by 3 bases and V by 4 bases; bases with no gene match: 4. Per germline, CDR1 SGHRS and CDR2 YFSETQ. This CDR3 has 14 amino acids. DNA for the CDR3: TGCGCCAGCAGCCCCGGGGACAGGGGCTACGAGCAGTACTTC. Translating it yields CASSPGDRGYEQYF.

This rearrangement joins TRBV10-3 to TRBJ1-5; no firm D call. CDR3 length equals 17 residues. Germline CDR1 is ENHRY and CDR2 is SYGVKD. V gave up 0 bases and J gave up 3 bases, with 15 bases separating them. The CDR3 sequence is CAISESLGADLNQPQHF. CDR3 coding DNA: TGTGCCATCAGTGAGTCTCTCGGAGCCGACCTCAATCAGCCCCAGCATTTT.

This sequence joins TRBV10-3 and TRBJ2-3; TRBD1 matches 8 bases. The ends lost 5 bases at V and 1 base at J; junction bases unmatched: 2. The CDR3 has 14 amino acids. Germline CDR1 ENHRY, CDR2 SYGVKD. The DNA for the CDR3 is TGTGCCATCAGTCGGGGACAGGGCACAGATACGCAGTATTTT. It yields the protein CAISRGQGTDTQYF.

The chain carries TRBV5-1 and TRBJ1-6; no clear D gene. The CDR3 loop spans 14 amino acids. V shed 0 bases and J shed 9 bases, with 10 bases lying between them. Germline V gene lookup returns CDR1 SGHRS and CDR2 YFSETQ. DNA of the CDR3: TGCGCCAGCAGCTTGGAAGGAGGCGGTTCACCCCTCCACTTT. Its protein product is CASSLEGGGSPLHF.

This chain links TRBV10-3 with TRBJ1-1; a weak D match, TRBD1 (5 bases). Between the trimmed V and J ends, which lost 11 bases and 0 bases, there was a span of 13 bases. The CDR3 totals 13 residues. Looked up from germline, CDR1 is ENHRY and CDR2 is SYGVKD. CDR3 loop: CASTDILNTEAFF. For the CDR3, the DNA is TGTGCCTCGACGGACATTCTGAACACTGAAGCTTTCTTT.

This chain uses TRBV5-5 with TRBJ1-3, with D possibly being TRBD1 (6 bases). CDR1 is SGHKS and CDR2 is YYEKEE in the germline V gene (reference sequence). V was clipped by 0 bases and J by 2 bases, with 18 bases between them. This CDR3 has 18 residues. The CDR3 nucleotides are TGTGCCAGCAGCTTGGTGGGCCCCGACAGGAACCCTGGAAACACCATATATTTT. Translation: CASSLVGPDRNPGNTIYF.

This chain links TRBV6-1 with TRBJ1-1; 9 bases fit TRBD1. Germline V gene data show CDR1 as MNHNS and CDR2 as SASEGT. The CDR3 consists of 16 residues. With 0 bases clipped from V and 1 base from J, the junction kept 3 bases outside the gene matches. CDR3 DNA sequence: TGTGCCAGCAGTGAAGCCGGGACAGGGACGAACACTGAAGCTTTCTTT. As protein: CASSEAGTGTNTEAFF.

The chain has TRBV2 and TRBJ1-1; a weak D match, TRBD1 (5 bases). Trimming removed 10 bases from V and 3 bases from J, with 12 bases in between. CDR1 SNHLY and CDR2 FYNNEI come from the germline V gene. The CDR3 loop spans 12 amino acids. CDR3 nucleotide sequence: TGTGCCATCGGGACGGGAGACACTGAAGCTTTCTTT. This encodes CAIGTGDTEAFF.

The chain employs TRBV19 and TRBJ1-4, with no clear D. This CDR3 contains 13 residues. CDR1 is LNHDA and CDR2 is SQIVND in the germline V gene (reference sequence). The V end lost 5 bases, the J end lost 4 bases, and 8 bases lay between the germline ends. The DNA for the CDR3 is TGTGCCAGTAGTGTTCAGGTTAATGAAAAACTGTTTTTT. This gives the protein CASSVQVNEKLFF.

The chain uses TRBV6-6 and TRBJ1-1, with TRBD1 matching 7 bases. The length of the CDR3 is 14 residues. The ends lost 5 bases at V and 4 bases at J; junction bases unmatched: 7. CDR1 and CDR2 from the germline V gene are MNHNY and SVGAGI (reference sequence). Written as DNA, the CDR3 is TGTGCCAGCAGTCGTCAGGGGGGCGGCACTGAAGCTTTCTTT. This sequence encodes CASSRQGGGTEAFF.

The gene calls are TRBV12-1 and TRBJ1-1; TRBD1, the table's D call, lacks a check against the DNA. TRBV12-1 corresponds to a pseudogene. This CDR3 has 16 amino acids. The CDR3 coding sequence is TGTGCCAGCAGCTTTGAATGCGGACAGGTGAACACTGAAGCTTTCTTT. Its translation is CASSFECGQVNTEAFF.

The CDR3 sequence: CASSQDRRGWLFF. The CDR3 nucleotides are TGTGCCAGCAGCCAAGATCGAAGGGGGTGGTTGTTCTTT. V usage is TRBV14 and J usage is TRBJ1-1; D possibly corresponds to TRBD1 (6 bases). The CDR3 is 13 residues long. Trimming removed 0 bases at V and 14 bases at J, with 16 bases between. The germline V gene encodes CDR1 SGHDN and CDR2 FVKESK.